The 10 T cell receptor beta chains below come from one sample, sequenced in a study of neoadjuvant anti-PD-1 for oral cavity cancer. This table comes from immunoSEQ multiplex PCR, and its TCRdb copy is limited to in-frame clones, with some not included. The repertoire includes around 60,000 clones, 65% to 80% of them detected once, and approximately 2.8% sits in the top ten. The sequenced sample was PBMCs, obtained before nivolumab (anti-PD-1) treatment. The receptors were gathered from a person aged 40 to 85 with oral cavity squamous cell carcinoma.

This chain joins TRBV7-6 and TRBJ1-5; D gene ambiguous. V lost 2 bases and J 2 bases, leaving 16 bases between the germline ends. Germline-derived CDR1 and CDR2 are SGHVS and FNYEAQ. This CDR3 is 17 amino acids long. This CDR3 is CASSLSAFLEGNQPQHF. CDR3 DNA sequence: TGTGCCAGCAGCTTATCCGCCTTTCTGGAGGGCAATCAGCCCCAGCATTTT. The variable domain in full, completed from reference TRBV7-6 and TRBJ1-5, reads GAGVSQSPRYKVTKRGQDVALRCDPISGHVSLYWYRQALGQGPEFLTYFNYEAQQDKSGLPNDRFSAERPEGSISTLTIQRTEQRDSAMYRCASSLSAFLEGNQPQHFGDGTRLSIL.

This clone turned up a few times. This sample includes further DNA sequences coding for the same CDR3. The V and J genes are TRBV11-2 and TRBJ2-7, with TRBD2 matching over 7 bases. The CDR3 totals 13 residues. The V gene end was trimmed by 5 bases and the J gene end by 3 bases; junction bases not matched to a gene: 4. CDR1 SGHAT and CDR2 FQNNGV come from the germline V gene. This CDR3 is CASSRDYRYEQYF. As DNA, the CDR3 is TGTGCCAGCAGCAGGGACTACCGCTACGAGCAGTACTTC.

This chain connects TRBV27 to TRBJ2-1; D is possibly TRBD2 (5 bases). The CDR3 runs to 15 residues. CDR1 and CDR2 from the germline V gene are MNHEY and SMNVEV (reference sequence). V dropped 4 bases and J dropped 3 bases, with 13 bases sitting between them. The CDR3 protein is CASSSPDYLYNEQFF. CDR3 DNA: TGTGCCAGCAGTTCTCCCGACTACCTCTACAATGAGCAGTTCTTC.

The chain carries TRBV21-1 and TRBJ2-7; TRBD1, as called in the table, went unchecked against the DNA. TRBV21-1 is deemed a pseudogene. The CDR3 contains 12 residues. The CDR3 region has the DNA TGTGCCAGTATAAGGGGGCCCTACGAGCAGTACTTC. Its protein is CASIRGPYEQYF.

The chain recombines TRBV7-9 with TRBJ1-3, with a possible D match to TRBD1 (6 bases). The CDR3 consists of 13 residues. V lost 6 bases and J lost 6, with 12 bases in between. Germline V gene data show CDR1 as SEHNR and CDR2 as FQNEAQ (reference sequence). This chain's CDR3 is CASRTGRVNTIYF. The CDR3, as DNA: TGTGCCAGCAGAACAGGGAGGGTAAACACCATATATTTT.

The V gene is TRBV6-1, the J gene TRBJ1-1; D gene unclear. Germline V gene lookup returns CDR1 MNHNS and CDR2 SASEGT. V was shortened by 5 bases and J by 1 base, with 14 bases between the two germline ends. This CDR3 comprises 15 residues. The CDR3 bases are TGTGCCAGCAGTCTCCCCCGCGGTTCGAACACTGAAGCTTTCTTT. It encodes CASSLPRGSNTEAFF.

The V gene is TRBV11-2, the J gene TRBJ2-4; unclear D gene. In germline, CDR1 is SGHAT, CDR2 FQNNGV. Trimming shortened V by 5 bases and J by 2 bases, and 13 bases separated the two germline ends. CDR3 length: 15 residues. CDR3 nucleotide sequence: TGTGCCAGCAGCCCAACCGCGGTATCCAAAAACATTCAGTACTTC. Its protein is CASSPTAVSKNIQYF.

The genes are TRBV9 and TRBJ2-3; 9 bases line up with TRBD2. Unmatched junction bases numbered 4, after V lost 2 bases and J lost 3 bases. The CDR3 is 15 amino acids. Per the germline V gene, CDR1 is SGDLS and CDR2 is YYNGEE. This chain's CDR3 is CASSVLAGRTDTQYF. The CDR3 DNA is TGTGCCAGCAGCGTCCTAGCGGGGAGGACAGATACGCAGTATTTT.

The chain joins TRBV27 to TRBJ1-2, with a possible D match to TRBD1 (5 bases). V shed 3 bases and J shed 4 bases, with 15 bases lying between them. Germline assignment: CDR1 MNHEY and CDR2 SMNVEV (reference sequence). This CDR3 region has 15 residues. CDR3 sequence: CASSLVRGSSYGYTF. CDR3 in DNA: TGTGCCAGCAGTTTGGTTCGGGGGTCGAGCTATGGCTACACCTTC.

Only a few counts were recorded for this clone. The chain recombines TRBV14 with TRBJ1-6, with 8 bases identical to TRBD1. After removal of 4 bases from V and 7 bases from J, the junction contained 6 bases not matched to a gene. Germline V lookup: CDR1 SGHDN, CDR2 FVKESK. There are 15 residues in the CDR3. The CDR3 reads CASSPSAGGNSPLHF. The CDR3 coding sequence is TGTGCCAGCAGCCCTTCTGCAGGGGGCAATTCACCCCTCCACTTT.